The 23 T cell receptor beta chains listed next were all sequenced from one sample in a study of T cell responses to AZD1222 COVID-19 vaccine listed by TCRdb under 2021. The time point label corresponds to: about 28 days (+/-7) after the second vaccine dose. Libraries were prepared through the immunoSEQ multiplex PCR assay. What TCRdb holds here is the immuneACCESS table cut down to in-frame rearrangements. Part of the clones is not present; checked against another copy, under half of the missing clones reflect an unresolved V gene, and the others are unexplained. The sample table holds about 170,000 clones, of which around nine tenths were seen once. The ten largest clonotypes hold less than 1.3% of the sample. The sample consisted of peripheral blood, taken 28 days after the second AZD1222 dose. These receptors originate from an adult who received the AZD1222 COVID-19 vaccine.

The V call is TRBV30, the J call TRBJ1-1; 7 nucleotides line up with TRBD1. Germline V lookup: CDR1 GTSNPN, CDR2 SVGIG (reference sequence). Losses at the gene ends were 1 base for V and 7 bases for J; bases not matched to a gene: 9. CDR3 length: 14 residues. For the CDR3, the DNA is TGTGCCTGGAGTGAGGGCAGGGGGATCCATGAAGCTTTCTTT. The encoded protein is CAWSEGRGIHEAFF.

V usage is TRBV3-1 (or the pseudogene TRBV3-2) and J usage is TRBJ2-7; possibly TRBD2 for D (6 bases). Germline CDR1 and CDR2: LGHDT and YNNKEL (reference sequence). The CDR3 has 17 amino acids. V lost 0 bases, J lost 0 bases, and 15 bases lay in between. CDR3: CASSQDPSRGRSYEQYF. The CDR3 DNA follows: TGTGCCAGCAGCCAAGACCCTTCGCGGGGCCGCTCCTACGAGCAGTACTTC.

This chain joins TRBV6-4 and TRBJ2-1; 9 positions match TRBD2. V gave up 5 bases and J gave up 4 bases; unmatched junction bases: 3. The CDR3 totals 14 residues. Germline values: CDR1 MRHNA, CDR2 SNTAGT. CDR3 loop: CASSRGGDYNEQFF. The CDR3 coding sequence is TGTGCCAGCAGTCGCGGGGGGGATTACAATGAGCAGTTCTTC.

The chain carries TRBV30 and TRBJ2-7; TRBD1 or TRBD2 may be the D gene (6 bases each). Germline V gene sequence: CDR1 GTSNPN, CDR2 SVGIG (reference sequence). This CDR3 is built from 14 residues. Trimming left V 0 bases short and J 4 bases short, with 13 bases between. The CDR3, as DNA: TGTGCCTGGAGTGTATCGGGGGCCGGGTACGAGCAGTACTTC. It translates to CAWSVSGAGYEQYF.

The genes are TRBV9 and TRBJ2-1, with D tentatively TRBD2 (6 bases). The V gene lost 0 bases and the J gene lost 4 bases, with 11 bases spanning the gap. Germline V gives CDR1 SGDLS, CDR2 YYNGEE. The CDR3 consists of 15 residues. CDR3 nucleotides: TGTGCCAGCAGCGTAGCTGGAGGGGTATACAATGAGCAGTTCTTC. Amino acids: CASSVAGGVYNEQFF.

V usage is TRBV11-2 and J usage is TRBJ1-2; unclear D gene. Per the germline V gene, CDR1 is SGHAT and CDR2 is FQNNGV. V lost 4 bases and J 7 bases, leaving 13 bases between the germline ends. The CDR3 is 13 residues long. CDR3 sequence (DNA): TGTGCCAGCAGCTCCTACGTGCTCAGTGGCTACACCTTC. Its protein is CASSSYVLSGYTF.

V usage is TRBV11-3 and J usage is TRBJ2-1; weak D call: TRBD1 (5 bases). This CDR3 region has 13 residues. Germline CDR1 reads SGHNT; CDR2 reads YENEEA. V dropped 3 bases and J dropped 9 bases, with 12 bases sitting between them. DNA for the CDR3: TGTGCCAGCAGCTTGGACACCACTGGTGAGCAGTTCTTC. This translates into CASSLDTTGEQFF. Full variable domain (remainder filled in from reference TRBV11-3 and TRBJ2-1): EAGVVQSPRYKIIEKKQPVAFWCNPISGHNTLYWYLQNLGQGPELLIRYENEEAVDDSQLPKDRFSAERLKGVDSTLKIQPAELGDSAVYLCASSLDTTGEQFFGPGTRLTVL.

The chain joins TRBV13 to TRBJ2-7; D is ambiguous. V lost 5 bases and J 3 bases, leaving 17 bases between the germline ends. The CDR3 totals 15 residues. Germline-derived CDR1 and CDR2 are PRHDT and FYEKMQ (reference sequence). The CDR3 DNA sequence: TGTGCCAGCAGCGCTTTACGTAATGGTTACTACGAGCAGTACTTC. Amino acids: CASSALRNGYYEQYF.

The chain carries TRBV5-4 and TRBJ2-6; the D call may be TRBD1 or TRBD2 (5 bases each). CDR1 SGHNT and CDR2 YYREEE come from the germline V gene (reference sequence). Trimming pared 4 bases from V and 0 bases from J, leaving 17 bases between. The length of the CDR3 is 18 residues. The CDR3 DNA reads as TGTGCCAGCAGCAGCGGACGGGACCCGATCTCTGGGGCCAACGTCCTGACTTTC. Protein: CASSSGRDPISGANVLTF. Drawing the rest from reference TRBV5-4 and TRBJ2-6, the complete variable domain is ETGVTQSPTHLIKTRGQQVTLRCSSQSGHNTVSWYQQALGQGPQFIFQYYREEENGRGNFPPRFSGLQFPNYSSELNVNALELDDSALYLCASSSGRDPISGANVLTFGAGSRLTVL.

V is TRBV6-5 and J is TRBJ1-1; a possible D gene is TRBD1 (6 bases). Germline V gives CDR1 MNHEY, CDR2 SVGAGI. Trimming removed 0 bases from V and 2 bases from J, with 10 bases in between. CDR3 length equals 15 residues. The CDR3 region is CASSYSTGINTEAFF. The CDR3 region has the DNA TGTGCCAGCAGTTACTCGACAGGCATCAACACTGAAGCTTTCTTT.

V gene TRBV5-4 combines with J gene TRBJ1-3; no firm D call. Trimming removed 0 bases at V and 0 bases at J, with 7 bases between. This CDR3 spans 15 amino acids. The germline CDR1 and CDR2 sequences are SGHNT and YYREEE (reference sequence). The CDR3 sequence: CASSLAAHSGNTIYF. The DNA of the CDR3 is TGTGCCAGCAGCTTGGCGGCACACTCTGGAAACACCATATATTTT.

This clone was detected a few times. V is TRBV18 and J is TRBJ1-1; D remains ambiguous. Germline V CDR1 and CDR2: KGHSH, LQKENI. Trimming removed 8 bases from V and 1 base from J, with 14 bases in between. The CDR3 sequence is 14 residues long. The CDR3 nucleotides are TGTGCCAGCGCCACCGGCTTGGGGAACACTGAAGCTTTCTTT. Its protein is CASATGLGNTEAFF. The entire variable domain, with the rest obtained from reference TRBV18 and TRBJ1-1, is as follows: NAGVMQNPRHLVRRRGQEARLRCSPMKGHSHVYWYRQLPEEGLKFMVYLQKENIIDESGMPKERFSAEFPKEGPSILRIQQVVRGDSAAYFCASATGLGNTEAFFGQGTRLTVV.

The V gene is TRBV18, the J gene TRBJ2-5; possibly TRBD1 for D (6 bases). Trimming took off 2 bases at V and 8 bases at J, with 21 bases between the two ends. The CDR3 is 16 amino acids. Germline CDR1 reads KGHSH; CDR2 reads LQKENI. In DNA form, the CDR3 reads TGTGCCAGCTCACCAAAGTTAAAGACAGGTTTGGAAACCCAGTACTTC. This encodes CASSPKLKTGLETQYF.

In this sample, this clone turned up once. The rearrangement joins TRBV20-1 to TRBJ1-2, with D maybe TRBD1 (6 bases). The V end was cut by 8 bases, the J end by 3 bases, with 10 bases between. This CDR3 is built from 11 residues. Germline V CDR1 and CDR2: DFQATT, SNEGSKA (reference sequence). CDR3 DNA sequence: TGCAGTCTCGGACAGTACTATGGCTACACCTTC. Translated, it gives CSLGQYYGYTF.

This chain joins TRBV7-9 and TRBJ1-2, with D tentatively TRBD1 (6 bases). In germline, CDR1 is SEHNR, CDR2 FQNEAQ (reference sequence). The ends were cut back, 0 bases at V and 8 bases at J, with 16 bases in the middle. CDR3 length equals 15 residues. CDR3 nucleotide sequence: TGTGCCAGCAGCTTAGCGGGGGGCAAGACGGTCGGCTACACCTTC. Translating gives CASSLAGGKTVGYTF.

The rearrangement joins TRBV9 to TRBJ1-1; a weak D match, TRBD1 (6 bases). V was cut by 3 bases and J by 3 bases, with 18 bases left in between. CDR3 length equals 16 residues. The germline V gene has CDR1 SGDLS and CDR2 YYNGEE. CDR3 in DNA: TGTGCCAGCAGCGACCCTGTTGGGGGCGCATACACTGAAGCTTTCTTT. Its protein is CASSDPVGGAYTEAFF.

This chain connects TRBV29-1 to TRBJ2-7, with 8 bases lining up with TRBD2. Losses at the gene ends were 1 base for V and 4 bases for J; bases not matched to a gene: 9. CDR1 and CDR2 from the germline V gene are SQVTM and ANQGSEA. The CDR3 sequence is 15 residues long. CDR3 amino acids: CSVEGPAGGGYEQYF. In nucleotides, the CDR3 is TGCAGCGTTGAAGGACCCGCGGGGGGAGGGTACGAGCAGTACTTC.

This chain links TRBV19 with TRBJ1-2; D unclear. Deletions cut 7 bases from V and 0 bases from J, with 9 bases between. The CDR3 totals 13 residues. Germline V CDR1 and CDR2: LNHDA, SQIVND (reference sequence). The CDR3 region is CASNQVANYGYTF. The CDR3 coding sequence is TGTGCCAGTAATCAAGTAGCTAACTATGGCTACACCTTC.

CDR3 sequence reads: CASGSSANYGYTF. CDR3 DNA: TGTGCTAGTGGTTCTTCAGCTAACTATGGCTACACCTTC. The chain is built from TRBV12-5 and TRBJ1-2; D is uncertain. This CDR3 contains 13 residues. Trimming took 4 bases from V and 0 from J, leaving 6 bases between them. Per the germline V gene, CDR1 is LGHNT and CDR2 is FRNRAP.

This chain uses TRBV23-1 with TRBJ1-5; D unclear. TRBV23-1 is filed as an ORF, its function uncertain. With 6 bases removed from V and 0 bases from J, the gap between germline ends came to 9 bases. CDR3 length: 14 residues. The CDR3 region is CASRLDYSNQPQHF. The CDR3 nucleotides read TGCGCCAGCAGGTTGGATTATAGCAATCAGCCCCAGCATTTT.

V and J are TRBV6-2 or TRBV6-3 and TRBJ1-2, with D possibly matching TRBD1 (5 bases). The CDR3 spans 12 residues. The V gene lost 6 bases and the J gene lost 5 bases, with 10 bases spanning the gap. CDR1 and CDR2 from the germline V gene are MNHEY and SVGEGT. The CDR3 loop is CASSPTGYGYTF. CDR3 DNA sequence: TGTGCCAGCAGCCCAACAGGTTATGGCTACACCTTC.

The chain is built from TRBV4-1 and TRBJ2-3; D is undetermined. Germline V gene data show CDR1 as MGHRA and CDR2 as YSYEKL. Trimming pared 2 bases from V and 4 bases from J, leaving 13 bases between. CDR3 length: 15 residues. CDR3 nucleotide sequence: TGCGCCAGCAGCCAACGGTCGAAGAGCCCAGATACGCAGTATTTT. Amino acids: CASSQRSKSPDTQYF.

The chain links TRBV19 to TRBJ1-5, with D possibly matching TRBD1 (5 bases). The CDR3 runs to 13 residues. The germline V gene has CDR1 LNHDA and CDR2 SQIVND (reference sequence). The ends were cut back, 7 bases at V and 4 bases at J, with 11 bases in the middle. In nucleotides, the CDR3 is TGTGCCAGTACAAGACAGCGTAATCAGCCCCAGCATTTT. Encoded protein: CASTRQRNQPQHF.